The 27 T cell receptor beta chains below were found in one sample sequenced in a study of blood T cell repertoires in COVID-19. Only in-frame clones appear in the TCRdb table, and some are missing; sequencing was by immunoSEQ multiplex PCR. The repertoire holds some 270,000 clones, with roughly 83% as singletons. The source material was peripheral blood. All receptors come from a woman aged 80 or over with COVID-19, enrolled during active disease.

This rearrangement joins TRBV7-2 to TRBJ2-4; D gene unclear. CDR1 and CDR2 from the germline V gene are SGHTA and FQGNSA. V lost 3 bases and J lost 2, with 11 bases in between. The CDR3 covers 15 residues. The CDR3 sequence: CASSFSVPSKNIQYF. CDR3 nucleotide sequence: TGTGCCAGCAGCTTCAGTGTGCCGTCCAAAAACATTCAGTACTTC.

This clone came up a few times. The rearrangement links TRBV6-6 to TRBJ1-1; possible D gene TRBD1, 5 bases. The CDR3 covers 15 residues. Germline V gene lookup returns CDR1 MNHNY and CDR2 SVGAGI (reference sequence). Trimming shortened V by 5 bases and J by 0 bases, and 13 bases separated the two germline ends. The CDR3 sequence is CASSKTGTLNTEAFF. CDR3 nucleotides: TGTGCCAGCAGTAAGACCGGGACTTTGAACACTGAAGCTTTCTTT.

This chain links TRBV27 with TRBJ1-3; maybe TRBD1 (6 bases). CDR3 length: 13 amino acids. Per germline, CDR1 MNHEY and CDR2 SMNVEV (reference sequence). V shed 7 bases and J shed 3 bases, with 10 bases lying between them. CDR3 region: CASKDRHGNTIYF. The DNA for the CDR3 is TGTGCCAGCAAGGACAGACATGGAAACACCATATATTTT.

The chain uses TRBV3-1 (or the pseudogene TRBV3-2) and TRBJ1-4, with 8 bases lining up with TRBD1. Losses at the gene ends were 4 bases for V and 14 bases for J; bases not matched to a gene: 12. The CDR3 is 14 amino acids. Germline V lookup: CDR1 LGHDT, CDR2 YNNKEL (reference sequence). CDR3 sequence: CASSPSDQGARLFF. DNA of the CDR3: TGTGCCAGCAGCCCCTCTGACCAGGGGGCGAGGCTGTTTTTT.

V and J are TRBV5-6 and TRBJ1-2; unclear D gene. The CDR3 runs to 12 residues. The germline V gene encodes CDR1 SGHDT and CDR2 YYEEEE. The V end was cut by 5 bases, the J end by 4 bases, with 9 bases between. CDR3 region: CASRKEGYGYTF. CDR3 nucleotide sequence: TGTGCCAGCAGGAAAGAGGGCTATGGCTACACCTTC.

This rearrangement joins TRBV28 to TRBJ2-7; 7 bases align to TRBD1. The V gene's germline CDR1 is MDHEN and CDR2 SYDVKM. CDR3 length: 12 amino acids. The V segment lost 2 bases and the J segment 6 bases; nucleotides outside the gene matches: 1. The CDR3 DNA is TGTGCCAGCAGTTTAAGACAGGGCGAGCAGTACTTC. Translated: CASSLRQGEQYF.

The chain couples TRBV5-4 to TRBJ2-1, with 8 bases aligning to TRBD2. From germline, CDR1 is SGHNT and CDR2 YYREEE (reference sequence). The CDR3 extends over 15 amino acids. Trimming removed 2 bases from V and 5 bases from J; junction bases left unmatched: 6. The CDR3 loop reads CASSFQRGRNNEQFF. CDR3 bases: TGTGCCAGCAGCTTCCAGCGGGGGAGGAACAATGAGCAGTTCTTC.

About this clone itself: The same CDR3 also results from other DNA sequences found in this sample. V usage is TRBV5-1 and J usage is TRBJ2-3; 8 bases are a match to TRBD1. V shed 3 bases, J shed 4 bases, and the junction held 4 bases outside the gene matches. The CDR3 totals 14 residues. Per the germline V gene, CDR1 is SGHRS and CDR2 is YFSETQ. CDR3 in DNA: TGCGCCAGCAGCTCTGGACAGGGACCAGATACGCAGTATTTT. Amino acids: CASSSGQGPDTQYF.

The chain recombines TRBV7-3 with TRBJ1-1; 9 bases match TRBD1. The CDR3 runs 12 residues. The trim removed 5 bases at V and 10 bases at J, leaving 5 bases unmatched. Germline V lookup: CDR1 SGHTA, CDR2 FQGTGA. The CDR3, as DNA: TGTGCCAGCAGCCTATCGGGACAGGGAGCTTTCTTT. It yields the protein CASSLSGQGAFF.

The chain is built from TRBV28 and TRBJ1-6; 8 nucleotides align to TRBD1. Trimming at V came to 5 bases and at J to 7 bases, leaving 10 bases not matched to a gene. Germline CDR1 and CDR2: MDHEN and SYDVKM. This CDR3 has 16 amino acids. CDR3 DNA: TGTGCCAGCAGTCTTTACAGGGGGACCACAAATTCACCCCTCCACTTT. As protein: CASSLYRGTTNSPLHF.

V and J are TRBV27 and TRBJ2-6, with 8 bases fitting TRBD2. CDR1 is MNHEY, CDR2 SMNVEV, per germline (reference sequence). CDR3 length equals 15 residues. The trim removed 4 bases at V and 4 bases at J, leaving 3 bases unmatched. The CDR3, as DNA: TGTGCCAGCAGTTCGGGGGGGACAGGGGCCAACGTCCTGACTTTC. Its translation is CASSSGGTGANVLTF.

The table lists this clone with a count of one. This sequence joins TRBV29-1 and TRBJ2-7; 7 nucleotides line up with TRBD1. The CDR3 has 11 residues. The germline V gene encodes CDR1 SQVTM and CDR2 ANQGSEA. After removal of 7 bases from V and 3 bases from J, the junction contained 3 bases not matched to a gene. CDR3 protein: CSAGTVYEQYV. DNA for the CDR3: TGCAGCGCCGGGACAGTCTACGAGCAGTACGTC.

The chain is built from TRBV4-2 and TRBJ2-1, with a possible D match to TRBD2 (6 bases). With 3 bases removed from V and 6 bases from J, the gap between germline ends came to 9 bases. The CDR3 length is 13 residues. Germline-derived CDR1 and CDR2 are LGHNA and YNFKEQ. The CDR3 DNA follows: TGTGCCAGCAGCCAGGTACTAGCCAATGAGCAGTTCTTC. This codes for CASSQVLANEQFF.

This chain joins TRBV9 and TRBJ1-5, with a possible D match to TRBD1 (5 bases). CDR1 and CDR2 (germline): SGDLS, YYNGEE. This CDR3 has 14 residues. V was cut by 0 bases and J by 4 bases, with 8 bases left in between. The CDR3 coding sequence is TGTGCCAGCAGCGTAGGATCAGGGAATCAGCCCCAGCATTTT. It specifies CASSVGSGNQPQHF.

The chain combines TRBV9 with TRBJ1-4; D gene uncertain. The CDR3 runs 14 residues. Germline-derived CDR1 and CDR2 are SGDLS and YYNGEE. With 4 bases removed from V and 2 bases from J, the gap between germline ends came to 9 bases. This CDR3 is CASSKGLTNEKLFF. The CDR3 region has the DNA TGTGCCAGCAGCAAAGGACTGACTAATGAAAAACTGTTTTTT.

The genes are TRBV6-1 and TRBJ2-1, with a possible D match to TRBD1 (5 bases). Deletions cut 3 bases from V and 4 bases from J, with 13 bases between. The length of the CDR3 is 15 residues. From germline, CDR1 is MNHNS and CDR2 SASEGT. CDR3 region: CASSDGQGMYNEQFF. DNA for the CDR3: TGTGCCAGCAGTGATGGGCAGGGCATGTACAATGAGCAGTTCTTC.

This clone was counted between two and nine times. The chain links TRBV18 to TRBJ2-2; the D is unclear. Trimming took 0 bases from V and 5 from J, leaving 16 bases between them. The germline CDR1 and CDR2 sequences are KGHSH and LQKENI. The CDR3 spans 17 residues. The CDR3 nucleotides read TGTGCCAGCTCACCACCTAATTTCTCGCGGCTGACCGGGGAGCTGTTTTTT. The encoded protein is CASSPPNFSRLTGELFF.

CDR3 sequence reads: CASSLETPSYGYTF. The CDR3 DNA is TGCGCCAGCAGCCTGGAGACACCCAGCTATGGCTACACCTTC. The chain has TRBV5-1 and TRBJ1-2; D remains ambiguous. The length of the CDR3 is 14 residues. Trimming pared 4 bases from V and 4 bases from J, leaving 14 bases between. Germline CDR1 is SGHRS and CDR2 is YFSETQ. The variable domain in full, with the rest retrieved from reference TRBV5-1 and TRBJ1-2, is KAGVTQTPRYLIKTRGQQVTLSCSPISGHRSVSWYQQTPGQGLQFLFEYFSETQRNKGNFPGRFSGRQFSNSRSEMNVSTLELGDSALYLCASSLETPSYGYTFGSGTRLTVV.

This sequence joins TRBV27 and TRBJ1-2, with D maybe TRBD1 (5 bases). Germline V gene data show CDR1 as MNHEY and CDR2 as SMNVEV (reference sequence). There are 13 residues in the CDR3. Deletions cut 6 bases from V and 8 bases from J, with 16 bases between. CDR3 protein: CASSSQGNWGYTF. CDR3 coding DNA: TGTGCCAGCAGCTCGCAGGGTAATTGGGGCTACACCTTC.

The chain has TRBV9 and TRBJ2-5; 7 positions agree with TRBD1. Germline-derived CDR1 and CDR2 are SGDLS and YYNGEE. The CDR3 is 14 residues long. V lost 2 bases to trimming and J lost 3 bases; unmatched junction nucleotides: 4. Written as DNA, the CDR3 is TGTGCCAGCAGCGTGGGACAGTCAGAAGAGACCCAGTACTTC. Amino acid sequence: CASSVGQSEETQYF.

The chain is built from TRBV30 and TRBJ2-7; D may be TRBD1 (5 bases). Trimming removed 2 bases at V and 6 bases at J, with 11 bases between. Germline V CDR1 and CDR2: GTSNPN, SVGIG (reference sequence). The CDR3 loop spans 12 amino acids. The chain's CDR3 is CAWSRGVGEQYF. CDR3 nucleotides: TGTGCCTGGAGTAGGGGTGTAGGCGAGCAGTACTTC.

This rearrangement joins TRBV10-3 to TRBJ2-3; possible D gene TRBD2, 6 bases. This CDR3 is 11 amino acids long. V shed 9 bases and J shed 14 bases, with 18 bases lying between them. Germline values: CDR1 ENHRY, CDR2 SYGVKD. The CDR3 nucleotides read TGTGCCATAGGCCCGGGGGAGGCCGTGTATTTT. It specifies CAIGPGEAVYF.

The CDR3 sequence: CASSEFGAPNTEAFF. The DNA of the CDR3 is TGTGCCAGCAGTGAATTTGGGGCCCCGAACACTGAAGCTTTCTTT. V usage is TRBV2 and J usage is TRBJ1-1; TRBD1 might be the D (5 bases). V dropped 2 bases and J dropped 1 base, with 11 bases sitting between them. The V gene's germline CDR1 is SNHLY and CDR2 FYNNEI. There are 15 residues in the CDR3.

In nucleotides, the CDR3 is TGTGCCAGCTCACCACAAGGGGTTACCACTGAAGCTTTCTTT. Translation: CASSPQGVTTEAFF. The chain employs TRBV18 and TRBJ1-1, with D perhaps matching TRBD1 (5 bases). This CDR3 is 14 amino acids long. Looked up from germline, CDR1 is KGHSH and CDR2 is LQKENI. V was shortened by 1 base and J by 4 bases, with 10 bases between the two germline ends.

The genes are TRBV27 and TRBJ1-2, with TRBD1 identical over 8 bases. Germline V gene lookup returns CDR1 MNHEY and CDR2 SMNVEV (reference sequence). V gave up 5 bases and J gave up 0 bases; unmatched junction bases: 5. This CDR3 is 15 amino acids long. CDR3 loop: CASSGTGLANYGYTF. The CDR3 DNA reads TGTGCCAGCAGTGGGACAGGCCTAGCTAACTATGGCTACACCTTC.

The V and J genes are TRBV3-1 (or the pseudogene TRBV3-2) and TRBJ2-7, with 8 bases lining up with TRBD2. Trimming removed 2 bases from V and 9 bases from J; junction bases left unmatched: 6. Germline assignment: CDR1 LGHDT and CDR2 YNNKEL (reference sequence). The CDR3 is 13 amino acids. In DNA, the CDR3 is TGTGCCAGCAGCCAAACGAGGCGGGGGGTGCAGTACTTC. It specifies CASSQTRRGVQYF.

This CDR3 reads CASSILGWGQRNTEAFF. CDR3 coding DNA: TGTGCCAGTAGTATACTCGGGTGGGGACAGAGGAACACTGAAGCTTTCTTT. The chain combines TRBV19 with TRBJ1-1; 7 nucleotides align to TRBD1. The CDR3 sequence is 17 residues long. Losses at the gene ends were 2 bases for V and 1 base for J; bases not matched to a gene: 10. The germline V gene encodes CDR1 LNHDA and CDR2 SQIVND (reference sequence).